Below are 26 T cell receptor beta chains sequenced from a single sample in a study of blood T cell repertoires in COVID-19. TCRdb's copy holds only in-frame clones and misses some; the assay was immunoSEQ multiplex PCR. The sample lists some 30,000 clones; 70% to 85% were seen once. The sequenced sample consisted of peripheral blood. The receptors shown here come from a human donor in a cohort sampled during active COVID-19.

The V gene is TRBV6-2 or TRBV6-3, the J gene TRBJ1-5, with D perhaps matching TRBD1 (5 bases). There are 15 residues in the CDR3. V dropped 1 base and J dropped 0 bases, with 7 bases sitting between them. In germline, CDR1 is MNHEY, CDR2 SVGEGT. CDR3 in amino acids: CASSYLGDSNQPQHF. The CDR3 coding sequence is TGTGCCAGCAGTTACTTAGGGGATAGCAATCAGCCCCAGCATTTT.

The gene calls are TRBV5-1 and TRBJ1-2; possible D gene TRBD1, 5 bases. This CDR3 has 16 residues. Germline V gives CDR1 SGHRS, CDR2 YFSETQ. V lost 4 bases to trimming and J lost 7 bases, with 23 bases between them. CDR3 sequence reads: CASSHRLLTGFFGYTF. The CDR3, as DNA: TGCGCCAGCAGCCACCGGCTACTAACAGGCTTCTTTGGCTACACCTTC.

The chain employs TRBV5-1 and TRBJ2-7, with D possibly being TRBD2 (5 bases). Per the germline V gene, CDR1 is SGHRS and CDR2 is YFSETQ. Trimming left V 5 bases short and J 7 bases short, with 13 bases between. The CDR3 is made up of 12 amino acids. CDR3: CASRLPPGEQYF. As DNA, the CDR3 is TGCGCCAGCAGACTACCTCCGGGGGAGCAGTACTTC.

DNA of the CDR3: TGTGCCAGCAGCCCACAGGGACAAGAGACCCAGTACTTC. Translating it yields CASSPQGQETQYF. This chain connects TRBV28 to TRBJ2-5; D is possibly TRBD1 (6 bases). V was cut by 6 bases and J by 2 bases, with 10 bases left in between. Germline CDR1 reads MDHEN; CDR2 reads SYDVKM. The length of the CDR3 is 13 residues.

The chain carries TRBV4-3 and TRBJ2-2; a weak D match, TRBD1 (6 bases). The V end lost 4 bases, the J end lost 4 bases, and 10 bases lay between the germline ends. The CDR3 extends over 14 amino acids. The germline V gene encodes CDR1 LGHNA and CDR2 YSLEER. The CDR3 DNA reads as TGCGCCAGCAGCCCGGGACATTTCACCGGGGAGCTGTTTTTT. Its translation: CASSPGHFTGELFF.

The rearrangement links TRBV28 to TRBJ2-5; a weak D match, TRBD2 (5 bases). CDR3 size: 15 residues. The V end lost 3 bases, the J end lost 2 bases, and 13 bases lay between the germline ends. The germline gives CDR1 MDHEN, CDR2 SYDVKM. For the CDR3, the DNA is TGTGCCAGCAGTTTCGGCAGGCTAGCTCAAGAGACCCAGTACTTC. Translating gives CASSFGRLAQETQYF.

In its sample, this clone was seen once. The chain employs TRBV5-6 and TRBJ2-3; TRBD2 agrees at 11 bases. J lost 3 bases, V lost 1 base, and 7 bases had no gene match. The CDR3 totals 17 residues. CDR1 is SGHDT and CDR2 is YYEEEE in the germline V gene. CDR3: CASSLTGASGGTDTQYF. For the CDR3, the DNA is TGTGCCAGCAGCTTGACCGGGGCTAGCGGGGGGACAGATACGCAGTATTTT. Full variable domain (missing parts from reference TRBV5-6 and TRBJ2-3): DAGVTQSPTHLIKTRGQQVTLRCSPKSGHDTVSWYQQALGQGPQFIFQYYEEEERQRGNFPDRFSGHQFPNYSSELNVNALLLGDSALYLCASSLTGASGGTDTQYFGPGTRLTVL.

CDR3 nucleotide sequence: TGTGCCAGCAGTTTAGCGGCAGCTGATACTAACTATGGCTACACCTTC. Protein product: CASSLAAADTNYGYTF. This chain links TRBV28 with TRBJ1-2; D is uncertain. V gave up 2 bases and J gave up 0 bases, with 13 bases separating them. CDR1 MDHEN and CDR2 SYDVKM come from the germline V gene. This CDR3 region has 16 residues.

The DNA for the CDR3 is TGTGCCATCGGGGGGGACTACAAGCAGTTCTTC. Amino acids: CAIGGDYKQFF. The chain carries TRBV10-3 and TRBJ2-1; TRBD2 matches at 7 bases. V lost 8 bases and J lost 11; bases outside the gene matches: 6. The CDR3 has 11 residues. Germline values: CDR1 ENHRY, CDR2 SYGVKD.

The chain couples TRBV4-1 to TRBJ1-5; 7 bases are a match to TRBD1. CDR1 and CDR2 (germline): MGHRA, YSYEKL. J was trimmed by 6 bases and V by 3 bases; bases with no gene match: 11. The CDR3 covers 16 residues. Here the CDR3 DNA reads TGCGCCAGCAGCCAGTATGACAGGGCCCGGGGTCAGCCCCAGCATTTT. It translates to CASSQYDRARGQPQHF.

The chain links TRBV7-3 to TRBJ2-3, with TRBD1 as a possible D gene (5 bases). Germline V gene sequence: CDR1 SGHTA, CDR2 FQGTGA. The CDR3 sequence is 14 residues long. Trimming took off 1 base at V and 4 bases at J, with 9 bases between the two ends. The CDR3 DNA is TGTGCCAGCAGCTTAAGTCAGGGCGCAGATACGCAGTATTTT. This gives the protein CASSLSQGADTQYF.

The chain links TRBV5-4 to TRBJ2-7, with D possibly being TRBD1 (6 bases). Germline CDR1 and CDR2: SGHNT and YYREEE (reference sequence). This CDR3 comprises 14 residues. Trimming stripped 3 bases from V and 1 base from J, with 11 bases between. The CDR3 loop is CASSSKGGSYEQYF. The CDR3 nucleotides are TGTGCCAGCAGCTCTAAAGGGGGATCCTACGAGCAGTACTTC.

In its sample, this clone was seen a few times. The gene calls are TRBV7-3 and TRBJ2-2; 7 bases agree with TRBD2. Trimming cost V 5 bases and J 1 base; bases outside gene matches: 13. Germline V gene lookup returns CDR1 SGHTA and CDR2 FQGTGA. This CDR3 comprises 18 residues. The CDR3 DNA follows: TGTGCCAGCAGCACCCGGGCCTATACGGGGGGGAACACCGGGGAGCTGTTTTTT. Translation: CASSTRAYTGGNTGELFF.

The CDR3 DNA reads as TGCGCCAGCAGCTCGAATCCGGGGGGGTTCACTGAAGCTTTCTTT. Amino acid sequence: CASSSNPGGFTEAFF. This chain uses TRBV5-1 with TRBJ1-1; possibly TRBD1 for D (5 bases). V was cut by 3 bases and J by 4 bases, with 16 bases left in between. Germline values: CDR1 SGHRS, CDR2 YFSETQ. The CDR3 has 15 amino acids.

V and J are TRBV18 and TRBJ1-4; D may be TRBD1 (5 bases). The CDR3 runs to 13 residues. CDR1 and CDR2 from the germline V gene are KGHSH and LQKENI. The V end lost 3 bases, the J end lost 7 bases, and 9 bases lay between the germline ends. The CDR3 DNA sequence: TGTGCCAGCTCACCCGGCCAGGGTGAAAAACTGTTTTTT. It encodes CASSPGQGEKLFF.

The chain uses TRBV19 and TRBJ1-4; D is unresolved. Germline lookup yields CDR1 LNHDA and CDR2 SQIVND (reference sequence). Trimming left V 7 bases short and J 6 bases short, with 15 bases between. CDR3 length equals 14 residues. Here the CDR3 DNA reads TGTGCCAGTACCAGATCTGTCGGAGATGAAAAACTGTTTTTT. The encoded protein is CASTRSVGDEKLFF.

This sequence joins TRBV4-1 and TRBJ1-2, with D perhaps TRBD1 (6 bases). V was shortened by 4 bases and J by 8 bases, with 14 bases between the two germline ends. The CDR3 runs 13 residues. The V gene's germline CDR1 is MGHRA and CDR2 YSYEKL. DNA for the CDR3: TGCGCCAGCAGCCTTGCAGGGGCCGGGGGCTACACCTTC. It specifies CASSLAGAGGYTF.

The chain couples TRBV18 to TRBJ2-5; maybe TRBD1 (6 bases). There are 14 residues in the CDR3. The V gene's germline CDR1 is KGHSH and CDR2 LQKENI. V was pared by 4 bases and J by 2 bases, with 11 bases between. The CDR3 nucleotides read TGTGCCAGCTCACTTTACAGGGATCAAGAGACCCAGTACTTC. Protein sequence: CASSLYRDQETQYF.

The V gene is TRBV10-3, the J gene TRBJ2-2; D is perhaps TRBD1 (7 bases). The V end was cut by 6 bases, the J end by 3 bases, with 14 bases between. Germline V gene sequence: CDR1 ENHRY, CDR2 SYGVKD. CDR3 size: 15 residues. Written as DNA, the CDR3 is TGTGCCATCAGCAGGGGGGCGCGGGACACCGGGGAGCTGTTTTTT. Amino acid sequence: CAISRGARDTGELFF.

The chain recombines TRBV6-5 with TRBJ2-2, with 7 bases lining up with TRBD2. Per germline, CDR1 MNHEY and CDR2 SVGAGI. The CDR3 runs to 15 residues. V was pared by 0 bases and J by 4 bases, with 2 bases of the junction left unmatched. CDR3 region: CASSYSAGRTGELFF. In DNA, the CDR3 is TGTGCCAGCAGTTACTCAGCGGGACGCACCGGGGAGCTGTTTTTT.

In its sample, this clone was seen a few times. The chain combines TRBV7-2 with TRBJ2-6, with 11 bases matching TRBD1. The germline V gene has CDR1 SGHTA and CDR2 FQGNSA. With 0 bases clipped from V and 3 bases from J, the junction kept 4 bases outside the gene matches. The CDR3 is 18 residues long. The CDR3 bases are TGTGCCAGCAGCTTAGCTGGACAGGGGGCCAATGGGGCCAACGTCCTGACTTTC. This codes for CASSLAGQGANGANVLTF.

This clone was observed once. The chain couples TRBV11-2 to TRBJ2-3; D gene unclear. The CDR3 consists of 14 residues. The V gene lost 3 bases and the J gene lost 4 bases, with 11 bases spanning the gap. In germline, CDR1 is SGHAT, CDR2 FQNNGV. The CDR3 spells CASSLSRMADTQYF. The CDR3 coding sequence is TGTGCCAGCAGCTTGTCTAGGATGGCAGATACGCAGTATTTT.

V usage is TRBV18 and J usage is TRBJ2-5; D unclear. Germline loops: CDR1 KGHSH, CDR2 LQKENI. V lost 4 bases, J lost 0 bases, and 9 bases lay in between. The CDR3 loop spans 14 amino acids. CDR3 DNA sequence: TGTGCCAGCTCACTCTCCGGGTACCAAGAGACCCAGTACTTC. It yields the protein CASSLSGYQETQYF.

The chain links TRBV4-2 to TRBJ1-1; D gene unclear. Germline V CDR1 and CDR2: LGHNA, YNFKEQ. The germline V and J ends were trimmed by 0 bases and 1 base, with 6 bases remaining between them. The CDR3 sequence is 14 residues long. The CDR3 protein is CASSQDGGNTEAFF. The CDR3, as DNA: TGTGCCAGCAGCCAAGATGGAGGGAACACTGAAGCTTTCTTT.

CDR3 in DNA: TGTGCCAGCAGACAAATGGGGCGCAATCAGCCCCAGCATTTT. This encodes CASRQMGRNQPQHF. The V and J genes are TRBV6-5 and TRBJ1-5; possible D gene TRBD1, 5 bases. Germline assignment: CDR1 MNHEY and CDR2 SVGAGI. This CDR3 comprises 14 residues. Trimming pared 6 bases from V and 2 bases from J, leaving 11 bases between.

V gene TRBV27 combines with J gene TRBJ2-7; possibly TRBD1 for D (5 bases). Trimming pared 3 bases from V and 1 base from J, leaving 7 bases between. Germline CDR1 and CDR2: MNHEY and SMNVEV (reference sequence). CDR3 length: 13 residues. This CDR3 reads CASSFQGSYEQYF. CDR3 DNA: TGTGCCAGCAGTTTTCAGGGTTCCTACGAGCAGTACTTC.